The rows below give T cell receptor beta chains drawn from one sample of a study of early stage breast cancer tumors. Here immunoSEQ multiplex PCR was the method, and the copy in TCRdb shows in-frame clones only, minus some. The profile covers approximately 50,000 clones, with more than 60% appearing a single time and roughly 3.4% taken by the ten largest. Sequenced: blood. The receptors were sampled from a person aged 30 to 39 with breast cancer. The CDR3 runs from the conserved cysteine through the conserved F or W. Fields, in order: J gene, V gene, clone size, D gene, CDR3 protein, CDR3 DNA. The D gene is left open where the match is weak. Clone size is given for some rows only: seen once, a few or many times, or a class if the clone is expanded.

>TRBJ2-7|TRBV5-6|.|TRBD2
CASSLGGGSPSYEQYF
TGTGCCAGCAGCTTGGGAGGCGGGAGCCCTTCCTACGAGCAGTACTTC
>TRBJ2-7|TRBV6-1|few|.
CASNLRTVKNEQYF
TGTGCCAGCAACCTACGGACAGTAAAGAACGAGCAGTACTTC
>TRBJ2-1|TRBV18|.|.
CASSPPTGDLFNEQFF
TGTGCCAGCTCACCACCGACGGGAGACCTCTTCAATGAGCAGTTCTTC
>TRBJ2-1|TRBV2|.|.
CASSVAVSYNEQFF
TGTGCCAGCAGTGTTGCAGTTTCCTACAATGAGCAGTTCTTC
>TRBJ1-1|TRBV10-3|.|TRBD1
CAISGRGRGDTEAFF
TGTGCCATCAGTGGCAGGGGGCGCGGCGACACTGAAGCTTTCTTT
>TRBJ2-5|TRBV6-5|.|TRBD2
CASSSPGLDQETQYF
TGTGCCAGCAGCTCTCCCGGACTAGACCAAGAGACCCAGTACTTC
>TRBJ2-7|TRBV5-1|.|.
CASSFLTTSYEQYF
TGCGCCAGCAGCTTCCTGACAACAAGCTACGAGCAGTACTTC
>TRBJ2-7|TRBV27|.|.
CASSLPGAYEQYF
TGTGCCAGCAGTTTACCGGGGGCCTACGAGCAGTACTTC
>TRBJ2-2|TRBV29-1|.|.
CSATVGVTGELFF
TGCAGCGCCACGGTGGGGGTTACCGGGGAGCTGTTTTTT
>TRBJ2-7|TRBV4-3|.|TRBD2
CASSQDLAVSSYEQYF
TGCGCCAGCAGCCAAGATCTAGCGGTTAGCTCCTACGAGCAGTACTTC
>TRBJ2-1|TRBV19|.|TRBD2
CASSTHSGSLYNEQFF
TGTGCCAGTAGTACCCATAGCGGGAGTTTGTACAATGAGCAGTTCTTC
>TRBJ1-2|TRBV30|once|.
CAWSWVNYGYTF
TGTGCCTGGAGTTGGGTTAACTATGGCTACACCTTC
>TRBJ2-3|TRBV5-4|.|.
CASSLPRRTDTQYF
TGTGCCAGCAGCTTGCCCAGACGCACAGATACGCAGTATTTT
>TRBJ2-5|TRBV7-9|.|.
CASSFSGAPAETQYF
TGTGCCAGCAGCTTCTCCGGGGCCCCTGCGGAGACCCAGTACTTC
>TRBJ1-1|TRBV27|.|.
CASTQGRGFKAFF
TGTGCCAGCACCCAGGGGCGGGGGTTTAAAGCTTTCTTT
>TRBJ2-1|TRBV15|.|.
CATSRDRGANEQFF
TGTGCCACCAGCAGAGATCGGGGGGCCAATGAGCAGTTCTTC
>TRBJ1-4|TRBV5-5|.|.
CASSLGWGNEKLFF
TGTGCCAGCAGCCTAGGGTGGGGGAATGAAAAACTGTTTTTT
>TRBJ1-1|TRBV30|.|.
CAWVQRGETNTEAFF
TGTGCCTGGGTTCAACGGGGGGAAACGAACACTGAAGCTTTCTTT
>TRBJ2-5|TRBV9|.|TRBD1
CASSVSGQPAETQYF
TGTGCCAGCAGCGTCTCGGGACAGCCTGCGGAGACCCAGTACTTC